Listed below are T cell receptor beta chains from one sample, sequenced in a study of early T cells in non-severe SARS-CoV-2 infection. Each CDR3 protein is one row after TCRdb ran MiXCR on the 5' RACE reads. This table has about 48,000 distinct CDR3 sequences, 6.5% to 9.5% appearing once. The sequenced sample consisted of whole blood. Receptor source: an adult who was a healthcare worker with PCR-confirmed SARS-CoV-2 infection or an uninfected control (not recorded which). Both conserved end residues are part of each CDR3. D genes are given only for firm matches. A clone size is listed for some rows: how often the clone was seen (once, few, many), or a class if it is expanded.

D gene	clone size	V gene	CDR3 length	J gene	CDR3 protein	CDR3 DNA
-	few	TRBV7-9	17	TRBJ2-7	CASSTLFGTPIPYEQYF	TGTGCCAGCAGCACCCTATTTGGGACTCCTATTCCCTACGAGCAGTACTTC
-	many	TRBV2	12	TRBJ2-1	CASKGGESEQFF	TGTGCCAGCAAGGGGGGTGAAAGTGAGCAGTTCTTC
-	many	TRBV6-5	12	TRBJ2-7	CASSGRNPEQYF	TGTGCCAGCTCCGGAAGGAATCCCGAGCAGTACTTC
-	many	TRBV20-1	14	TRBJ1-6	CSASIGQNNSPLHF	TGCAGTGCTAGTATTGGACAGAATAATTCACCCCTCCACTTT
-	many	TRBV7-9	15	TRBJ2-3	CASSLEPLYTDTQYF	TGTGCCAGCAGCTTAGAGCCCCTGTATACAGATACGCAGTATTTT
-	few	TRBV20-1	15	TRBJ1-2	CSARDRTRANYGYTF	TGCAGTGCTAGAGATAGGACGAGAGCTAACTATGGCTACACCTTC
-	few	TRBV28	13	TRBJ2-7	CASKWREYYEQYF	TGTGCCAGCAAATGGCGGGAATACTACGAGCAGTACTTC
TRBD1	-	TRBV7-8	16	TRBJ2-1	CASSFRPGQGDNEQFF	TGTGCCAGCAGCTTCAGACCGGGACAGGGGGACAATGAGCAGTTCTTC
-	few	TRBV6-5	12	TRBJ1-3	CASSDSSNTIYF	TGTGCCAGCAGTGACTCGTCAAACACCATATATTTT
-	few	TRBV7-2	15	TRBJ2-2	CASSLGASVRGELFF	TGTGCCAGCAGCTTAGGGGCTAGCGTCCGCGGGGAGCTGTTTTTT
-	few	TRBV29-1	10	TRBJ2-1	CSVGSNEQFF	TGCAGCGTTGGGTCCAATGAGCAGTTCTTC
-	many	TRBV20-1	16	TRBJ1-6	CSARTYGGAPDSPLHF	TGCAGTGCTAGAACTTATGGCGGGGCTCCCGATTCACCCCTCCACTTT
-	many	TRBV10-3	16	TRBJ2-6	CAISIQVLSGANVLTF	TGTGCCATCAGCATACAGGTACTCTCTGGGGCCAACGTCCTGACTTTC
-	few	TRBV27	15	TRBJ2-2	CASSPGVGKTGELFF	TGTGCCAGCAGTCCAGGGGTAGGAAAGACCGGGGAGCTGTTTTTT
TRBD1	many	TRBV5-4	15	TRBJ2-2	CASSSTGKGTGELFF	TGTGCCAGCAGCTCGACAGGGAAGGGGACCGGGGAGCTGTTTTTT
-	-	TRBV28	14	TRBJ2-7	CASSAGQTAYEQYF	TGTGCCAGCAGTGCCGGACAGACTGCCTACGAGCAGTACTTC
-	many	TRBV7-2	15	TRBJ1-3	CASSLVGQRGNTIYF	TGTGCCAGCAGCTTAGTGGGTCAGAGGGGAAACACCATATATTTT
TRBD1	-	TRBV11-2	15	TRBJ2-3	CASSTTGATTDTQYF	TGTGCCAGCAGCACGACAGGGGCCACCACAGATACGCAGTATTTT
TRBD1	few	TRBV24-1	15	TRBJ2-7	CATSDSGGRSYEQYF	TGTGCCACCAGTGATTCAGGGGGCCGGTCCTACGAGCAGTACTTC
TRBD2	-	TRBV5-1	15	TRBJ2-7	CASSLRTSGTYEQYF	TGCGCCAGCAGCTTGAGGACTAGCGGGACCTACGAGCAGTACTTC
-	many	TRBV20-1	13	TRBJ1-2	CSASGPINYGYTF	TGCAGTGCTAGTGGACCTATTAACTATGGCTACACCTTC
TRBD1	many	TRBV9	14	TRBJ1-2	CASSAGQGDYGYTF	TGTGCCAGCAGCGCGGGACAGGGCGACTATGGCTACACCTTC
-	few	TRBV7-9	12	TRBJ2-2	CASSSLAGELFF	TGTGCCAGCAGCTCCCTAGCGGGGGAGCTGTTTTTT
-	few	TRBV4-3	14	TRBJ2-7	CASSQGTGLYEQYF	TGCGCCAGCAGCCAAGGTACAGGGCTCTACGAGCAGTACTTC
TRBD1	many	TRBV6-2/TRBV6-3	15	TRBJ2-7	CASSYPPDRAYEQYF	TGTGCCAGCAGTTACCCCCCGGACAGGGCCTACGAGCAGTACTTC
TRBD1	many	TRBV20-1	14	TRBJ2-3	CSAKGQGGPDTQYF	TGCAGTGCTAAGGGACAGGGGGGTCCAGATACGCAGTATTTT
TRBD1	-	TRBV18	15	TRBJ2-5	CASSPGTGIQETQYF	TGTGCCAGCTCACCAGGGACAGGGATTCAGGAGACCCAGTACTTC
-	many	TRBV12-3/TRBV12-4	13	TRBJ2-3	CASRRAGTDTQYF	TGTGCCAGCAGACGAGCGGGCACAGATACGCAGTATTTT
-	-	TRBV20-1	10	TRBJ2-7	CSLGSYEQYF	TGCAGTTTAGGGTCCTACGAGCAGTACTTC
TRBD1	-	TRBV6-2/TRBV6-3	14	TRBJ2-3	CASRDRGETDTQYF	TGTGCCAGCAGGGACAGGGGAGAAACAGATACGCAGTATTTT
-	many	TRBV24-1	12	TRBJ1-2	CATSESSEGYTF	TGTGCCACCAGTGAAAGCTCGGAGGGCTACACCTTC
-	few	TRBV27	15	TRBJ1-3	CASSLGSHSENTIYF	TGTGCCAGCAGTTTGGGCAGCCACTCTGAAAACACCATATATTTT
-	few	TRBV7-2	14	TRBJ2-1	CASSSGEFYNEQFF	TGTGCCAGCAGTTCAGGGGAATTCTACAATGAGCAGTTCTTC
-	many	TRBV20-1	13	TRBJ2-5	CSASRESRETQYF	TGCAGTGCTAGTCGTGAGAGTAGGGAGACCCAGTACTTC
-	many	TRBV28	17	TRBJ1-6	CASWGRGVSSYNSPLHF	TGTGCCAGCTGGGGCCGCGGGGTCAGCTCCTATAATTCACCCCTCCACTTT
-	-	TRBV7-2	15	TRBJ1-5	CASSLQGPLNQPQHF	TGTGCCAGCAGCTTACAAGGACCGCTCAATCAGCCCCAGCATTTT
-	few	TRBV12-3/TRBV12-4	14	TRBJ1-1	CASSLRAEGYEAFF	TGTGCCAGCAGTTTACGGGCAGAAGGGTATGAAGCTTTCTTT
TRBD1	few	TRBV18	16	TRBJ2-7	CASSPRGTGKDYEQYF	TGTGCCAGCTCACCACGGGGGACAGGGAAAGACTACGAGCAGTACTTC
-	many	TRBV19	15	TRBJ2-3	CASRNTKAGADTQYF	TGTGCCAGTAGAAACACCAAAGCGGGCGCGGATACGCAGTATTTT
-	many	TRBV25-1	15	TRBJ1-1	CASSEIQGLGTEAFF	TGTGCCAGCAGTGAAATTCAGGGTTTGGGCACTGAAGCTTTCTTT